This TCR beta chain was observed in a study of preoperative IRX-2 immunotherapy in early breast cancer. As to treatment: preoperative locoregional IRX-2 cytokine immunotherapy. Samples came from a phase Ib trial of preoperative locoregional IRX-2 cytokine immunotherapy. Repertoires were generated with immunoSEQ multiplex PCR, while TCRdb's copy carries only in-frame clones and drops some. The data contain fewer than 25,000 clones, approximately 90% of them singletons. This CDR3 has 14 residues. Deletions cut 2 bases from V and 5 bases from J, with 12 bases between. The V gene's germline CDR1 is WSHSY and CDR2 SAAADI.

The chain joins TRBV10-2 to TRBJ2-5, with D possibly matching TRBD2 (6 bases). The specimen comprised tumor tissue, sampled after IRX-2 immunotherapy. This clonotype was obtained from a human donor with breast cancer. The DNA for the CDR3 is TGCGCCAGCAGTGAGCTACTAGCTCCCGAGACCCAGTACTTC. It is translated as CASSELLAPETQYF.